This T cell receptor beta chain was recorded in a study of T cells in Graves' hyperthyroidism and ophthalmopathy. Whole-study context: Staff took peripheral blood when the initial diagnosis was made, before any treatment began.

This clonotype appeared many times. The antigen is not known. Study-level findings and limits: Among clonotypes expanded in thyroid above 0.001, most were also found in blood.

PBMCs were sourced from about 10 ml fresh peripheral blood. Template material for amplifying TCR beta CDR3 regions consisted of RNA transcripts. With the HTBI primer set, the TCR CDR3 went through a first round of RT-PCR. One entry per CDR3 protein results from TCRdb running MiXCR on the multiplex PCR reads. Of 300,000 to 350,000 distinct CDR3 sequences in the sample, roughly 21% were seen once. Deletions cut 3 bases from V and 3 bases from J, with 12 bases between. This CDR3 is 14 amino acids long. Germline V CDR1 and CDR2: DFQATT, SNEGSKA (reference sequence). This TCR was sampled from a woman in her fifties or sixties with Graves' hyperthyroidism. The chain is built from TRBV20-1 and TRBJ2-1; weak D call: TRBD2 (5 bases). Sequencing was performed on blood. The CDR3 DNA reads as TGCAGTGCTAGCTCCAGCGGACTCTACAATGAGCAGTTCTTC. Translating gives CSASSSGLYNEQFF.